This is a list of T cell receptor beta chains from one sample in a study of shared clonotypes between healthy human individuals. Some clones are missing from TCRdb's copy, which holds only in-frame ones; the method was immunoSEQ multiplex PCR. The data contain 1,500,000 or so clones, roughly 98.5% of them singletons. The material sequenced was naive CD4+ T cells sorted from blood. The receptors originated from a man aged 25 to 40 in good health. Each CDR3 is given without its conserved first and last residue. A clone size is listed for some rows: how often the clone was seen (once, few, many), or a class if it is expanded.

>TRBV4-3|NA|TRBJ1-5
ASSQDVRDQPQH
>TRBV9|NA|TRBJ2-6
ASSPGGSGANVLT
>TRBV4-1|NA|TRBJ2-7
ASSQLQGFEQY
>TRBV27|NA|TRBJ2-7
ASTGIAGRHEQY
>TRBV6-5|NA|TRBJ2-1
ASRQPSGSTDEQF
>TRBV7-9|NA|TRBJ2-1
ASSRVGQGSNEQF
>TRBV5-5|NA|TRBJ1-2
ASSLGGDGYT
>TRBV7-9|once|TRBJ2-5
ASRGVETQY
>TRBV5-8|NA|TRBJ2-7
ASSLRGRGPPPYEQY
>TRBV29-1|NA|TRBJ1-4
SVEDRAEEKLF
>TRBV5-1|NA|TRBJ2-1
ASSGGGETF
>TRBV5-4|NA|TRBJ2-5
ASSLGPGPGTQY
>TRBV4-1|NA|TRBJ1-1
ASSHRDRGQMNTEAF
>TRBV11-2|NA|TRBJ2-1
ASRARRVGDYNEQF
>TRBV11-2|NA|TRBJ2-5
ASSDPGQGAGETQY
>TRBV9|once|TRBJ1-1
ASLDRNTEAF
>TRBV9|NA|TRBJ1-4
ASSSGTQEKLF
>TRBV9|NA|TRBJ2-1
ASSPFGGYNEQF
>TRBV4-3|NA|TRBJ2-3
ASSLAFFTGRRTDTQY
>TRBV4-3|NA|TRBJ2-7
ASSQGPDLGDEQY
>TRBV5-4|once|TRBJ1-1
ASSLPTVKTEAF
>TRBV7-2|NA|TRBJ2-2
ASSRYRGTGELF
>TRBV29-1|NA|TRBJ2-1
SASGTSGDNEQF
>TRBV11-3|NA|TRBJ2-2
ASSLTHTWNTGELF
>TRBV7-9|NA|TRBJ2-1
ASSLEDRDYNEQF
>TRBV6-1|NA|TRBJ1-5
ASRGKTRGHQPQH
>TRBV20-1|once|TRBJ2-7
SAGFYEQY
>TRBV28|once|TRBJ2-7
ASSLRDTHYEQY
>TRBV11-2|NA|TRBJ2-3
ASSLSSGSSTDTQY
>TRBV11-1|NA|TRBJ2-7
ASSSVAFLRETSSYEQY
>TRBV6-1|NA|TRBJ1-2
ASGNREGGYT
>TRBV6-6|NA|TRBJ2-3
ASSYPGGGLDTQY
>TRBV19|NA|TRBJ1-1
ASNRDRGRIDTEAF
>TRBV28|NA|TRBJ2-1
ASSQTGSNEQF
>TRBV9|NA|TRBJ2-2
ASSVGSGASGSWGTGELF
>TRBV4-1|NA|TRBJ2-3
ASSRLGGLDTDTQY
>TRBV5-8|NA|TRBJ2-3
ASRLTGDTQY
>TRBV7-9|NA|TRBJ2-7
ASSHLVGAYEQY
>TRBV9|NA|TRBJ2-1
ASSVSHDRAAAGSYNEQF
>TRBV5-8|NA|TRBJ2-3
ASSQDRGRDTQY
>TRBV6-6|NA|TRBJ2-1
ASSFSQIAEF
>TRBV16|NA|TRBJ1-1
ASSHNMAEAF
>TRBV5-1|NA|TRBJ2-1
ASSRDNSLNEQF
>TRBV6-6|NA|TRBJ2-1
ASSYYREQF
>TRBV10-2|NA|TRBJ2-1
ASGGGVRHNEQF
>TRBV7-2|NA|TRBJ2-7
ASSPPGWGLAGVEQY
>TRBV5-5|once|TRBJ2-3
ASSLFVIAEFTDTQY
>TRBV6-5|NA|TRBJ2-2
ASSSPVSGELF
>TRBV18|NA|TRBJ2-7
ASSPPAPRVWEQY
>TRBV5-1|NA|TRBJ1-4
ASSLGPRELYEKLF
>TRBV14|NA|TRBJ2-3
ASKTTGGSDTQY
>TRBV5-1|NA|TRBJ2-6
ASSLSFRGTGANVLT